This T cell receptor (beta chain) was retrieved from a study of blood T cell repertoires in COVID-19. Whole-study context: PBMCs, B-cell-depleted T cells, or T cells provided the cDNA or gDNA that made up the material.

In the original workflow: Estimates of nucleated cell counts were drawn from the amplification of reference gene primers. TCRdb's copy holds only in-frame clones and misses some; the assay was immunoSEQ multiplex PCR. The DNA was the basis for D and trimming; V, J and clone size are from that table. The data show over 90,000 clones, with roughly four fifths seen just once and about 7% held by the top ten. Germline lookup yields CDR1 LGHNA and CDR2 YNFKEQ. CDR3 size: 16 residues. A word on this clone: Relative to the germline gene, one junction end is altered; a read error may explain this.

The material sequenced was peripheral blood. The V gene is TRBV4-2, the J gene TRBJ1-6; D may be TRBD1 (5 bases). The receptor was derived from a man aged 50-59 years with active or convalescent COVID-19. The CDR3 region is CANSQEDSRPPSPLHF. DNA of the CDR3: TGTGCCAACAGCCAAGAAGACAGCCGGCCGCCTTCACCCCTCCACTTT.